Presented here are 11 T cell receptor beta chains from one specimen sequenced in a study of blood T cell repertoires in COVID-19. Here immunoSEQ multiplex PCR was the method, and the copy in TCRdb shows in-frame clones only, minus some. The sample holds fewer than 250,000 clones; just over 85% are singletons and the top ten take 3.8%. Sequencing input: PBMCs or T cells enriched from blood (not recorded which). These receptors all come from a woman in her thirties or forties with acute COVID-19.

The rearrangement uses TRBV10-3 and TRBJ2-7; D perhaps matches TRBD2 (5 bases). The CDR3 is 20 residues long. Germline V lookup: CDR1 ENHRY, CDR2 SYGVKD. Trimming shortened V by 6 bases and J by 5 bases, and 35 bases separated the two germline ends. The CDR3 spells CAISAWRVLLTGGRKDEQYF. CDR3 nucleotides: TGTGCCATCAGCGCTTGGCGGGTTCTCCTTACTGGCGGTAGAAAGGACGAGCAGTACTTC.

Note on this clone: This specimen includes other DNA sequences encoding the same CDR3. The chain joins TRBV28 to TRBJ1-5, with 11 positions matching TRBD1. The germline V gene has CDR1 MDHEN and CDR2 SYDVKM. V was pared by 6 bases and J by 6 bases, with 4 bases of the junction left unmatched. This CDR3 comprises 14 residues. The CDR3 region is CASRPGQGGQPQHF. The CDR3 DNA sequence: TGTGCCAGCAGGCCGGGACAGGGGGGTCAGCCCCAGCATTTT.

This chain uses TRBV3-1 (or the pseudogene TRBV3-2) with TRBJ2-3; TRBD2 aligns across 11 bases. The V segment lost 4 bases and the J segment 4 bases; nucleotides outside the gene matches: 7. The CDR3 has 16 amino acids. The germline V gene has CDR1 LGHDT and CDR2 YNNKEL (reference sequence). The CDR3 nucleotides read TGTGCCAGCAGCCCCCTTAGCGGGAGGGCCCCAGATACGCAGTATTTT. Protein sequence: CASSPLSGRAPDTQYF.

This chain's CDR3 is CASSPSRDRGRGETQYF. The CDR3 nucleotides are TGTGCCAGCAGCCCCTCTAGAGACAGGGGGCGCGGGGAGACCCAGTACTTC. The V call is TRBV5-4, the J call TRBJ2-5, with TRBD1 matching 10 bases. The CDR3 is made up of 17 amino acids. J lost 5 bases, V lost 4 bases, and 14 bases had no gene match. Germline-derived CDR1 and CDR2 are SGHNT and YYREEE (reference sequence). The whole variable domain, remainder taken from reference TRBV5-4 and TRBJ2-5, is ETGVTQSPTHLIKTRGQQVTLRCSSQSGHNTVSWYQQALGQGPQFIFQYYREEENGRGNFPPRFSGLQFPNYSSELNVNALELDDSALYLCASSPSRDRGRGETQYFGPGTRLLVL.

V is TRBV6-1 and J is TRBJ1-2; 11 bases fit TRBD1. Germline assignment: CDR1 MNHNS and CDR2 SASEGT. Losses at the gene ends were 3 bases for V and 4 bases for J; bases not matched to a gene: 7. The CDR3 spans 16 residues. The CDR3 spells CASSDPEGQGGYGYTF. In nucleotides, the CDR3 is TGTGCCAGCAGTGACCCTGAGGGACAGGGGGGCTATGGCTACACCTTC.

The chain links TRBV7-9 to TRBJ2-5, with D unresolved. Trimming left V 5 bases short and J 3 bases short, with 13 bases between. The CDR3 length is 14 residues. CDR1 SEHNR and CDR2 FQNEAQ come from the germline V gene (reference sequence). CDR3 sequence (DNA): TGTGCCAGCAGCCTCTCGACTGTTAAAGAGACCCAGTACTTC. Translation gives CASSLSTVKETQYF.

This chain joins TRBV28 and TRBJ1-3; D is possibly TRBD1 (6 bases). Germline V lookup: CDR1 MDHEN, CDR2 SYDVKM. The CDR3 covers 14 residues. V lost 0 bases and J 9 bases, leaving 12 bases between the germline ends. The CDR3 coding sequence is TGTGCCAGCAGTTTATGGGCAGGGGCCGGCACCATATATTTT. This encodes CASSLWAGAGTIYF. Complete variable domain (other parts from reference TRBV28 and TRBJ1-3): DVKVTQSSRYLVKRTGEKVFLECVQDMDHENMFWYRQDPGLGLRLIYFSYDVKMKEKGDIPEGYSVSREKKERFSLILESASTNQTSMYLCASSLWAGAGTIYFGEGSWLTVV.

The rearrangement uses TRBV11-2 and TRBJ2-1, with 8 bases matching TRBD2. CDR3 length: 15 amino acids. V shed 5 bases, J shed 4 bases, and the junction held 7 bases outside the gene matches. CDR1 and CDR2 from the germline V gene are SGHAT and FQNNGV. CDR3 in amino acids: CASSPLSGSYNEQFF. In DNA form, the CDR3 reads TGTGCCAGCAGCCCGCTAAGCGGGAGTTACAATGAGCAGTTCTTC. The complete variable domain, with remaining parts taken from reference TRBV11-2 and TRBJ2-1, reads EAGVAQSPRYKIIEKRQSVAFWCNPISGHATLYWYQQILGQGPKLLIQFQNNGVVDDSQLPKDRFSAERLKGVDSTLKIQPAKLEDSAVYLCASSPLSGSYNEQFFGPGTRLTVL.

V usage is TRBV3-1 (or the pseudogene TRBV3-2) and J usage is TRBJ2-7, with TRBD2 identical over 7 bases. V lost 7 bases to trimming and J lost 7 bases; unmatched junction nucleotides: 10. The CDR3 is made up of 13 amino acids. Germline V gives CDR1 LGHDT, CDR2 YNNKEL (reference sequence). CDR3 amino acids: CASNGETGGEQYF. The DNA of the CDR3 is TGTGCCAGCAACGGAGAGACCGGGGGGGAGCAGTACTTC.

The chain has TRBV7-9 and TRBJ2-3; D not resolved. There are 12 residues in the CDR3. The germline CDR1 and CDR2 sequences are SEHNR and FQNEAQ (reference sequence). V shed 5 bases and J shed 4 bases, with 7 bases lying between them. The CDR3 nucleotides are TGTGCCAGCAGCCCAGTGGCAGATACGCAGTATTTT. It specifies CASSPVADTQYF.

The chain employs TRBV18 and TRBJ2-6; D is possibly TRBD2 (7 bases). CDR1 and CDR2 (germline): KGHSH, LQKENI. The CDR3 length is 18 residues. V lost 3 bases and J lost 2, with 17 bases in between. The CDR3: CASSPLGTGGTGANVLTF. As DNA, the CDR3 is TGTGCCAGCTCACCCCTGGGGACGGGGGGCACTGGGGCCAACGTCCTGACTTTC.